The present TCR beta chain was sequenced within a study of tumor-infiltrating lymphocytes in primary liver carcinoma (TCRdb year 2017). In the study overall: Of the five patients (three men and two women, aged 30 to 69 years), four had hepatocellular carcinoma and one had combined HCC and intrahepatic cholangiocarcinoma. The five patients had tumors staged T1-T3 N0M0, with maximum diameters ranging from roughly 4.2 to 11 cm. Roughly 3.65 to 8 million productive TCRbeta reads were obtained per sample, and no significant difference in read depth was found between tissue types. TCRbeta repertoire sequencing, expression microarrays and whole-exome sequencing were combined in the study across five regions of each liver tumor, with adjacent normal tissue and blood also included. TCRbeta repertoire sequencing covered some 35 specimens from 5 patients: roughly 25 tumor regions, 5 adjacent noncancerous liver tissues and 5 peripheral blood samples. Agilent mRNA microarray profiling was performed on the 25 tumor region samples to relate TCRbeta repertoire diversity to the local molecular phenotype. Repertoires from technical replicates were highly reproducible, with mean shared-clone rates roughly 0.87 and correlation coefficients above 0.95. Overall results and qualifications from the work: Because only the TCR beta chain was sequenced and unpaired alpha chains were not captured, true repertoire diversity is likely underestimated. The top 250 clones accounted for a significantly greater share of the repertoire in tumors than in blood (p = 0.039). The study included only five or six patients, and the authors note findings should be validated in a larger study. Consistent with antigen-driven expansion, pairs of tumor regions showed higher repertoire overlap (mean around 36%) than either tumor-adjacent pairs (roughly 17%) or tumor-blood pairs (around 14%). Only roughly 8-25% of top clones appeared in all five regions of a tumor, which suggests that tumor-infiltrating T cells are spatially heterogeneous. Bulk unsorted samples precluded comparing CD4+ and CD8+ T cell repertoires.

Without any cell sorting, total RNA and DNA were co-extracted from about 20-30 mg of bulk tissue using the AllPrep DNA/RNA mini kit. Between November 2015 and March 2016, a few patients in China with histopathologically diagnosed primary liver carcinoma had their tumors surgically resected. At the time of sampling, the patients were treatment-naive and had chronic HBV infection. Five spatially separated regions were sampled per tumor: superior, inferior, left-lateral and right-lateral poles, plus the tumor centre. Histology showed that every tumor sample contained more than 80% viable tumor cells. Fresh tumor and adjacent tissue pieces were bisected; one half was stored in RNAlater at -80°C, the other sent for histology. Starting from 500 to 600 ng total RNA, TCRbeta-specific cDNA was produced by reverse transcription with a constant-region primer and ProtoScript II reverse transcriptase. TCRbeta libraries were built with three nested multiplex PCR rounds, a slightly modified ARM-PCR procedure. Each of the first two PCR rounds ran for approximately 10 cycles using multiplex TRBV1-TRBV30 forward primers together with a Cbeta reverse primer. Sample barcodes and Illumina adapters were added in a final 25-cycle PCR using Deep VentR polymerase. Before sequencing, amplicons of 200-500 bp were gel-purified using a QIAquick gel extraction kit. An Illumina HiSeq 2500 was used to sequence the TCRbeta amplicons, generating 250-bp paired-end reads. From the authors' description of their analysis: Reads were quality-trimmed with Trimmomatic v0.33, and paired reads were merged with FLASH v1.2.11 to recover full CDR3 sequences. V, D and J germline segments were assigned to the rearranged TCRbeta sequences using MiGEC v1.2.1b. Clonotype statistics and Shannon-Wiener diversity indices were calculated with VDJtools v1.0.0. Except for diversity analysis, only each sample's 250 most abundant clonotypes were used in subsequent analyses to reduce sampling bias. TCRdb reprocessed the public reads (quality trimming at Q25 with fastp, clone calling with MiXCR) and kept in-frame beta chains. CDR3 protein sequences are deduplicated, and each keeps its most common genes and DNA. These V and J calls originate from TCRdb's pipeline instead of the authors' own analysis. Within this sample are about 130,000 distinct CDR3 sequences, with 64% of them counted one time only. The ten largest make up around 8.4% of the sample.

This clonotype was seen a few times. This receptor's antigen is unknown. This sequence may be a read error, since a much larger clone differs from it by one base. There are 14 amino acids in the CDR3, from cysteine to phenylalanine inclusive. CDR3 DNA is the only sequence kept; it has 42 bases, read in frame from the first base. CDR1 and CDR2, per the germline V gene, are MNHNS and SASEGT. The origin of this receptor is a woman aged 55-70 years with primary liver carcinoma and hepatitis B virus infection. The chain uses TRBV6-1 and TRBJ2-7; the D gene may be TRBD1 or TRBD2, since each aligns over 5 bases. Sequenced input: liver tumor tissue from sampling region 3. The cell subset or site label corresponds to: tumor region T3, left-lateral pole. This receptor has the CDR3 CASSVRSGTYVQYF. The nucleotide sequence is TGTGCCAGCAGTGTACGTTCCGGGACCTACGTGCAGTACTTC.